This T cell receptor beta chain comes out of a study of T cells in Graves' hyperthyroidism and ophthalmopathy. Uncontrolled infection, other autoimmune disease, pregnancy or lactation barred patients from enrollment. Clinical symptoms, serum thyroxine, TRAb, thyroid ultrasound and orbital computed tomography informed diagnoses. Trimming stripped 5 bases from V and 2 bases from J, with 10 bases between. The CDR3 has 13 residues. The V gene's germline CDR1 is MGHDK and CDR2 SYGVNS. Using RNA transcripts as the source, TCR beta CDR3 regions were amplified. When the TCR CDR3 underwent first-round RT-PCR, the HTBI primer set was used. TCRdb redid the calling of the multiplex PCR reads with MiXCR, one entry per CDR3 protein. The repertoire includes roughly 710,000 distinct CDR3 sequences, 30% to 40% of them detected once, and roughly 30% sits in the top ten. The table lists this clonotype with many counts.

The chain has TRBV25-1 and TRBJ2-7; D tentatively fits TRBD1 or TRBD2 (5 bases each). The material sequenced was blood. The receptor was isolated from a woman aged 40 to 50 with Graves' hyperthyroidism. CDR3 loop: CASSSTGPYEQYF. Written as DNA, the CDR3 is TGTGCCAGCAGTTCCACGGGGCCCTACGAGCAGTACTTC.